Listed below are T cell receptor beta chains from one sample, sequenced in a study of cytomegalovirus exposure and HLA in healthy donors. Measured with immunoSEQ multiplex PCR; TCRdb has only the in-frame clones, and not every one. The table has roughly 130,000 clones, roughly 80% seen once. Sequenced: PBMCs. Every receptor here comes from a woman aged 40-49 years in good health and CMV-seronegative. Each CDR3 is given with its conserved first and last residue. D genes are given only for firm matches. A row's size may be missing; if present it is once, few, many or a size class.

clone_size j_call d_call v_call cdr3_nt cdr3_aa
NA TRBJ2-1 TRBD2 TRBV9 TGTGCCAGCAGCGTAGGGTTGAGCGGGGGGGCTCCGGGGCAGTTCTTC CASSVGLSGGAPGQFF
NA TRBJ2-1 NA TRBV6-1 TGTGCCAGCAGTGGGTCAGCGGTGAGCTCCTACAATGAGCAGTTCTTC CASSGSAVSSYNEQFF
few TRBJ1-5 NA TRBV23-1 TGCGCCAGCAGTCATTGGAGGGGCGGCGGTCAGCCCCAGCATTTT CASSHWRGGGQPQHF
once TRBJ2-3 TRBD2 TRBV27 TGTGCCAGCAGTTTGGGGGGGGTGGGGGCAGATACGCAGTATTTT CASSLGGVGADTQYF
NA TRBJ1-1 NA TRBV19 TGTGCCAGTAGAATGGGCCTTGAAGCTTTCTTT CASRMGLEAFF
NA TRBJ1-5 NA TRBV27 TGTGCCAGCAGTTTAGGGGCCCCTATAGACAGAGACAATCAGCCCCAGCATTTT CASSLGAPIDRDNQPQHF
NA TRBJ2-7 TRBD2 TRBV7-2 TGTGCCAGCAGCCCACTAGCGGGGGGCTCCTACGAGCAGTACTTC CASSPLAGGSYEQYF
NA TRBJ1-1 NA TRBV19 TGTGCCAGTAGTATTGGGGGGGCTGCTGAAGCTTTCTTT CASSIGGAAEAFF
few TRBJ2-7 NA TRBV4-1 TGCGCCAGCAGCCAAGACAGGGGGGACCCCTACGAGCAGTACTTC CASSQDRGDPYEQYF
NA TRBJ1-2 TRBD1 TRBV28 TGTGCCAGCAGGACAGGGGTGAGGGATGGCTACACCTTC CASRTGVRDGYTF
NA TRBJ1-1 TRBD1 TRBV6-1 TGTGCCAGCAGTGGGAGGACAGGTGTCATGAACACTGAAGCTTTCTTT CASSGRTGVMNTEAFF
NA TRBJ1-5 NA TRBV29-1 TGCAGCGTTGCAGAATTCGGGAGGGGGTCCAATCAGCCCCAGCATTTT CSVAEFGRGSNQPQHF
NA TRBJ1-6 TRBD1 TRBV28 TGTGCCAGCAGTTCTTTCCCGGGACAGGGTAATTCACCCCTCCACTTT CASSSFPGQGNSPLHF
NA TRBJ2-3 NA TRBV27 TGTGCCACTCCCCATGGGGCCGACACAGATACGCAGTATTTT CATPHGADTDTQYF
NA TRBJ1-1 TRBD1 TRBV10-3 TGTGCCATCACCGCGGTGGAGGGGGCGAACACTGAAGCTTTCTTT CAITAVEGANTEAFF
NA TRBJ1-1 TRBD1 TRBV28 TGTGCCAGCAGTCTCCGGGACAGCGAAGCTTTCTTT CASSLRDSEAFF
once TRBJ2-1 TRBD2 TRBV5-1 TGCGCCAGCAGCTTGACGAGCGGGAGGGTGGGTGAGCAGTTCTTC CASSLTSGRVGEQFF
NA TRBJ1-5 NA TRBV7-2 TGTGCCAGCAGCGGGGGGGTGGGGCGGCAGCCCCAGCATTTT CASSGGVGRQPQHF
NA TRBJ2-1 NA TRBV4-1 TGCGCCAGCAGCCAAGAAGGTGGAGAAGCCTACAATGAGCAGTTCTTC CASSQEGGEAYNEQFF
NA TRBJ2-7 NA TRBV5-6 TGTGCCAGCAGCCCTTCTATAAGACCGGGTAACTCCTACGAGCAGTACTTC CASSPSIRPGNSYEQYF
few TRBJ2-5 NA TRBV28 TGTGCCAGCAGTCAACAGAACAGGTACCAAGAGACCCAGTACTTC CASSQQNRYQETQYF
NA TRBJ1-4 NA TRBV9 TGTGCCAGCAGCGCAGGGGAAAAACTGTTTTTT CASSAGEKLFF
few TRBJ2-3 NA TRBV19 TGTGCCAGTAGTGGAGCGAGACTTCCCAGCACAGATACGCAGTATTTT CASSGARLPSTDTQYF
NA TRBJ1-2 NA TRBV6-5 TGTGCCAGCAGCCAGGGGTCGGAGGGCTACACCTTC CASSQGSEGYTF
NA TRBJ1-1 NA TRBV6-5 TGTGCCAGCAGGGGTACAGGGAACACTGAAGCTTTCTTT CASRGTGNTEAFF
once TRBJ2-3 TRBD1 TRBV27 TGTGCCAGCAGTTTAAGGGGGCGCAAAGATACGCAGTATTTT CASSLRGRKDTQYF
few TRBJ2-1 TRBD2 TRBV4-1 TGCGCCAGCAGCCGGCTGGGACTAGCGGGAGGAGACAGTTACAATGAGCAGTTCTTC CASSRLGLAGGDSYNEQFF
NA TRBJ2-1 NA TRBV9 TGTGCCAGCAGCGCCACCGCGTACGGGAGCTCCTACAATGAGCAGTTCTTC CASSATAYGSSYNEQFF
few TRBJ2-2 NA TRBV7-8 TGTGCCAGCAGCAGAGGCCCGGCCACCGGGGAGCTGTTTTTT CASSRGPATGELFF
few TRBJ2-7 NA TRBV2 TGTGCCAGCGACGGCGGGGAGCAGTACTTC CASDGGEQYF
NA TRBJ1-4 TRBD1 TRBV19 TGTGCCAGTAGTCCGGGACAGGGGGCAGGAGAAAAACTGTTTTTT CASSPGQGAGEKLFF
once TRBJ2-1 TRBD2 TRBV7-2 TGTGCCAGCAGGTCCCCTAGCGGGGCCTACAATGAGCAGTTCTTC CASRSPSGAYNEQFF
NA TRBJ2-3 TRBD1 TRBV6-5 TGTGCCAGCAGTTCCCCGGACAGGCAGACAGATACGCAGTATTTT CASSSPDRQTDTQYF
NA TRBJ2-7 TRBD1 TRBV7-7 TGTGCTAGCAGCTTAGTCGGGACAGGGAACACCTACGAGCAGTACTTC CASSLVGTGNTYEQYF
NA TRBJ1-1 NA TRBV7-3 TGTGCCAGCAGCCCCGGGTTGGGCACTGAAGCTTTCTTT CASSPGLGTEAFF
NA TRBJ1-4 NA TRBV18 TGTGCCAGCTCACCACCGGCGGGGGCAGGTGAAAAACTGTTTTTT CASSPPAGAGEKLFF
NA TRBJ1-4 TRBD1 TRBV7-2 TGTGCCAGCAGCTTAGGGACAGGGGGTTGGAATCGAGAAAAACTGTTTTTT CASSLGTGGWNREKLFF
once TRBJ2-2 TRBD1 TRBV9 TGTGCCAGCAGCGTGGGACAGGGTCGCGGCACCGGGGAGCTGTTTTTT CASSVGQGRGTGELFF
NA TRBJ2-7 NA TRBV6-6 TGTGCCAGCAGGAAAGCGGTAGGGAGGGAGCAGTACTTC CASRKAVGREQYF
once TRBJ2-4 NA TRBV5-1 TGCGCCAGCAGCCCCGGGAGAGACAGGGCTGGTCAGTACTTC CASSPGRDRAGQYF
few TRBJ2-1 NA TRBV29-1 TGCAGCGTTTTCAACTACAATGAGCAGTTCTTC CSVFNYNEQFF
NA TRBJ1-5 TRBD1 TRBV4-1 TGCGCCAGCAGCCAGGCCCCGGGACAGGGTGGTCAGCCCCAGCATTTT CASSQAPGQGGQPQHF
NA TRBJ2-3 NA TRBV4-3 TGCGCCAGCAGCTACTCACAGGTACACCCAGAAGCAGATACGCAGTATTTT CASSYSQVHPEADTQYF
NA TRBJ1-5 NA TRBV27 TGTGCCAGCAGTTTAGGCCGTAGCAATCAGCCCCAGCATTTT CASSLGRSNQPQHF
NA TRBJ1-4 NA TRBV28 TGTGCCAGCAGTTTCGGTGATGAAAAACTGTTTTTT CASSFGDEKLFF
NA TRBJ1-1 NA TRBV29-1 TGCAGCGTTGAGGGGGCCCCGAACACTGAAGCTTTCTTT CSVEGAPNTEAFF
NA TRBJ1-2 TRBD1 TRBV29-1 TGCAGCGTTCCAACAGGGGGCTATGGCTACACCTTC CSVPTGGYGYTF